Listed below are T cell receptor beta chains from one sample, sequenced in a study of shared clonotypes between healthy human individuals. Assay used: immunoSEQ multiplex PCR; TCRdb lists only in-frame clones, some missing. The data contain under 2,000,000 clones, just under 95% of them singletons. Specimen: naive CD8+ T cells sorted from blood. The receptors here all came from a man aged 18-30 years in good health. The CDR3 runs from the conserved cysteine through the conserved F or W. A D gene is named only where the DNA matches it firmly. Rows may omit the clone size; those that give it use once, few, many or a size class.

-	TRBV28	TRBJ2-7	-	14	TGTGCCAGCAGTTTGGCCGGCCTGAACTACGAGCAGTACTTC	CASSLAGLNYEQYF
-	TRBV6-5	TRBJ2-7	TRBD2	14	TGTGCCAGCAGAGGACTAGCGGGAGACTACGAGCAGTACTTC	CASRGLAGDYEQYF
once	TRBV6-5	TRBJ1-1	-	11	TGTGCCAGCAGTTACGCGAGCCTAGCTTTCTTT	CASSYASLAFF
-	TRBV27	TRBJ2-7	TRBD1	14	TGTGCCAGCAGTCCCCGGGACAGGCCCCACGAGCAGTACTTC	CASSPRDRPHEQYF
-	TRBV5-5	TRBJ1-2	-	15	TGTGCCAGCAGCTTGGAGGACGGCCAATACTATGGCTACACCTTC	CASSLEDGQYYGYTF
-	TRBV4-1	TRBJ2-2	TRBD2	19	TGCGCCAGCAGCCAAGTTGCGTTAGCGGGGGGGCCGGACACCGGGGAGCTGTTTTTT	CASSQVALAGGPDTGELFF
-	TRBV27	TRBJ1-1	-	13	TGTGCCAGCAGTCTGGTACGGAACACTGAAGCTTTCTTT	CASSLVRNTEAFF
-	TRBV6-5	TRBJ2-6	TRBD1	16	TGTGCCAGCAGTTCCGGACAGGGGGCTGGGGCCAACGTCCTGACTTTC	CASSSGQGAGANVLTF
-	TRBV10-1	TRBJ1-1	TRBD1	15	TGCGCCAGCAGTGACCCCGGGACAGGGAACACTGAAGCTTTCTTT	CASSDPGTGNTEAFF
-	TRBV6-1	TRBJ2-7	TRBD1	15	TGTGCCAGCAGTGAACTCCTAGGGGGCGGGTACGAGCAGTACTTC	CASSELLGGGYEQYF
-	TRBV9	TRBJ2-2	-	14	TGTGCCAGCAGCGCCCCTTGGGGAGCCGGGGAGCTGTTTTTT	CASSAPWGAGELFF
-	TRBV4-1	TRBJ2-5	-	16	TGCGCCAGCAGCCAAGATTGGGTGGGAGTAGGAGAGACCCAGTACTTC	CASSQDWVGVGETQYF
once	TRBV4-1	TRBJ2-3	TRBD2	16	TGCGCCAGCAGCCAAGGGACTAGCGGGGGTACAGATACGCAGTATTTT	CASSQGTSGGTDTQYF
-	TRBV29-1	TRBJ2-2	-	15	TGCAGCGTTGAAGACGTCCGGGACAACACCGGGGAGCTGTTTTTT	CSVEDVRDNTGELFF
-	TRBV28	TRBJ2-3	-	15	TGTGCCAGCAGTCCCGGTGAGGCTAGCACAGATACGCAGTATTTT	CASSPGEASTDTQYF
-	TRBV10-3	TRBJ2-7	-	16	TGTGCCATCAGTGAGCTTTCAGGGGCGCAGACCTACGAGCAGTACTTC	CAISELSGAQTYEQYF
once	TRBV27	TRBJ2-1	TRBD2	13	TGTGCCAGCAGTTCGTCTAGCGGGGGGCGGCAGTTCTTC	CASSSSSGGRQFF
once	TRBV5-1	TRBJ2-7	-	15	TGCGCCAGCAGCGACCTTCCGGGCCAAACCTACGAGCAGTACTTC	CASSDLPGQTYEQYF
-	TRBV7-2	TRBJ2-1	-	14	TGTGCCAGCAGCTTAAGGGGGTCCTACAATGAGCAGTTCTTC	CASSLRGSYNEQFF
once	TRBV15	TRBJ2-7	TRBD2	14	TGTGCCACCAGCTTCCGGTGGGGGGGAGTCGAGCAGTACTTC	CATSFRWGGVEQYF
-	TRBV27	TRBJ2-1	TRBD2	18	TGTGCCAGCAGTCCGGGACTAGCGGGAGCGCTTGTTTTCGATGAGCAGTTCTTC	CASSPGLAGALVFDEQFF
-	TRBV29-1	TRBJ2-5	TRBD1	13	TGCAGCGTTGGACAGGGGTTTAGAGAGACCCAGTACTTC	CSVGQGFRETQYF
-	TRBV7-8	TRBJ2-1	TRBD2	17	TGTGCCAGCAGCTCCCGGGTAGCGGGTACTTCCTACAATGAGCAGTTCTTC	CASSSRVAGTSYNEQFF
-	TRBV14	TRBJ1-1	-	14	TGTGCCAGCAGCCCAAGGGGGGCGTTAACTGAAGCTTTCTTT	CASSPRGALTEAFF
-	TRBV15	TRBJ1-4	-	15	TGTGCCACCAGCAGAGATCGTGGGACTAATGAAAAACTGTTTTTT	CATSRDRGTNEKLFF
-	TRBV18	TRBJ2-5	-	14	TGTGCCAGCTCACCAGAGACAGCCCAAGAGACCCAGTACTTC	CASSPETAQETQYF
-	TRBV19	TRBJ1-1	-	13	TGTGCCAGTAGTATATGGGGGGCGGCTGAAGCTTTCTTT	CASSIWGAAEAFF
-	TRBV10-2	TRBJ1-1	-	13	TGCGCCAGCATCACAGCGGGGAACACTGAAGCTTTCTTT	CASITAGNTEAFF
-	TRBV4-3	TRBJ2-1	-	14	TGCGCCAGCAGCCTTCACGGGTCCCCCGATGAGCAGTTCTTC	CASSLHGSPDEQFF
-	TRBV27	TRBJ2-5	-	15	TGTGCCAGCAAACCTTGGGGGCTAGGGGGAGAGACCCAGTACTTC	CASKPWGLGGETQYF
-	TRBV4-1	TRBJ2-7	TRBD2	16	TGCGCCAGCAGCCAAGAGCCCTGGGGAGGGCAATACGAGCAGTACTTC	CASSQEPWGGQYEQYF
-	TRBV28	TRBJ2-5	TRBD1	15	TGTGCCAGCAGTCAGGGACAGGCGCTAAGAGAGACCCAGTACTTC	CASSQGQALRETQYF
-	TRBV12-5	TRBJ2-2	-	17	TGTGCTAGTGGCCCTGGGCTGGACACCCGGAACACCGGGGAGCTGTTTTTT	CASGPGLDTRNTGELFF
-	TRBV6-5	TRBJ2-1	TRBD2	15	TGTGCCAGCAGCTCTAGCGGGAGGGTCTACAATGAGCAGTTCTTC	CASSSSGRVYNEQFF
-	TRBV10-3	TRBJ2-1	TRBD2	17	TGTGCCATCAGTGAGGAACCGGGAGGCCCGGGGGGGAATGAGCAGTTCTTC	CAISEEPGGPGGNEQFF
-	TRBV6-1	TRBJ1-1	-	15	TGTGCCAGCAGTGAAGCGGGTGGGAAGAACACTGAAGCTTTCTTT	CASSEAGGKNTEAFF
-	TRBV19	TRBJ2-1	-	13	TGTGCCAGTAGTGAGGGGGGGGACCATGAGCAGTTCTTC	CASSEGGDHEQFF
-	TRBV27	TRBJ2-5	-	12	TGTGCCAGCATCTCGCCCCGGAAGACCCAGTACTTC	CASISPRKTQYF
-	TRBV5-4	TRBJ2-2	-	17	TGTGCCAGCAGCTTGGAGGGTAGGGGGTTTTTCGCCGGGGAGCTGTTTTTT	CASSLEGRGFFAGELFF
-	TRBV7-8	TRBJ2-7	TRBD2	16	TGTGCCAGCAGCTTAGGGCTCTCCGGGGGGGCTGGCGAGCAGTACTTC	CASSLGLSGGAGEQYF
-	TRBV2	TRBJ1-3	TRBD1	16	TGTGCCAGCAGTTCCGGGACAGTCATCTCTGGAAACACCATATATTTT	CASSSGTVISGNTIYF
-	TRBV23-1	TRBJ1-1	-	15	TGCGCCAGCAGTCCGTTACTCTTGACACCAGCTGAAGCTTTCTTT	CASSPLLLTPAEAFF
once	TRBV18	TRBJ2-7	-	14	TGTGCCAGCTCCGAGGGGGAGGGCTCCTACGAGCAGTACTTC	CASSEGEGSYEQYF
-	TRBV2	TRBJ2-5	TRBD1	16	TGTGCCAGCAGTGAAGCGCTTGGGACAGGGATAGAGACCCAGTACTTC	CASSEALGTGIETQYF
-	TRBV2	TRBJ1-1	-	15	TGTGCCAGCAGTCCCTTCAGGGGACAGAACACTGAAGCTTTCTTT	CASSPFRGQNTEAFF
-	TRBV10-3	TRBJ1-5	-	15	TGTGCCATCAGTGAGATGGCCTATAGCAATCAGCCCCAGCATTTT	CAISEMAYSNQPQHF
-	TRBV9	TRBJ2-2	-	15	TGTGCCAGCAGCCCATCAGGGCCAAACACCGGGGAGCTGTTTTTT	CASSPSGPNTGELFF
-	TRBV2	TRBJ1-2	-	13	TGTGCCAGCGGCCTGGGGGGAAACTATGGCTACACCTTC	CASGLGGNYGYTF
-	TRBV7-9	TRBJ2-7	-	15	TGTGCCAGCAGCTTAGAGTTAGGCCGGGGTGGTGAGCAGTACTTC	CASSLELGRGGEQYF
-	TRBV6-1	TRBJ2-3	-	12	TGTGCCAGCAGTCTAGCCCCAGATACGCAGTATTTT	CASSLAPDTQYF
-	TRBV6-5	TRBJ2-2	-	15	TGTGCCAGCAGTTACTGGGACCGGGGGACCGGGGAGCTGTTTTTT	CASSYWDRGTGELFF
-	TRBV11-2	TRBJ1-6	-	15	TGTGCCAGCAGCTTAGATCCCGGGCGTGGTTCACCCCTCCACTTT	CASSLDPGRGSPLHF
-	TRBV5-1	TRBJ2-1	TRBD2	19	TGCGCCAGCAGCGGGGCCGGGACTAGCGGGGGGAGCTCCTACAATGAGCAGTTCTTC	CASSGAGTSGGSSYNEQFF